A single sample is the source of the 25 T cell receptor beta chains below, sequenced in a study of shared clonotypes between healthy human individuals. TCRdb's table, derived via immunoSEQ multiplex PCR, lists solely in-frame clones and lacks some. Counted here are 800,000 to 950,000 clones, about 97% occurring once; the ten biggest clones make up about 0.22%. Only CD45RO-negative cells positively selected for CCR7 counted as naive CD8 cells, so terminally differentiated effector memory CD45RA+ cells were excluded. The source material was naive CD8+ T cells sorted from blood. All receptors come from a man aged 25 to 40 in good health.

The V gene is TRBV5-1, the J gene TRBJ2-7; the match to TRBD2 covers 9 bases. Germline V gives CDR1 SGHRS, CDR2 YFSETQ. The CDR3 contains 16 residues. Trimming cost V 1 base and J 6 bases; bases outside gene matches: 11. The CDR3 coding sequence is TGCGCCAGCAGCTTGCCATCCGGGACTAGCTTCTTCGAGCAGTACTTC. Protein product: CASSLPSGTSFFEQYF.

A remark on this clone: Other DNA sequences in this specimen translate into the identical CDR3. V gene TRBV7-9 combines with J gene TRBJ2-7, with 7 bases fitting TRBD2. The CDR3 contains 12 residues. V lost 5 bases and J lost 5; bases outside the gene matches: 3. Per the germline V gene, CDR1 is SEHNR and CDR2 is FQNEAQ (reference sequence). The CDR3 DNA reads TGTGCCAGCAGCCCTGGGAGGGACGAGCAGTACTTC. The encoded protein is CASSPGRDEQYF.

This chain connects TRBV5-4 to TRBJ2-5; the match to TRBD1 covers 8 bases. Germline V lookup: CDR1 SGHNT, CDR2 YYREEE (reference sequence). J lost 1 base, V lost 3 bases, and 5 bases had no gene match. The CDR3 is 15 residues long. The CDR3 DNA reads TGTGCCAGCAGCTACGCCGGACAGGGCCAAGAGACCCAGTACTTC. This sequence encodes CASSYAGQGQETQYF.

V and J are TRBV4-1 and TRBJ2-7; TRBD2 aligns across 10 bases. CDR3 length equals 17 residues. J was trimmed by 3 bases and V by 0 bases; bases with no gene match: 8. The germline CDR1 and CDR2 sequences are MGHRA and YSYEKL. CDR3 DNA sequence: TGCGCCAGCAGCCAAGATTTATCAGCGGGAGGGCTCTACGAGCAGTACTTC. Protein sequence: CASSQDLSAGGLYEQYF.

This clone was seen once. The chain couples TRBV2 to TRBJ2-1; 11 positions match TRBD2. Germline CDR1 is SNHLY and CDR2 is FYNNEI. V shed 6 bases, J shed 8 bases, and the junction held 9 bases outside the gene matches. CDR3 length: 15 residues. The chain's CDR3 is CASSPGTSGFDEQFF. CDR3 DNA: TGTGCCAGCAGCCCCGGGACTAGCGGTTTTGATGAGCAGTTCTTC.

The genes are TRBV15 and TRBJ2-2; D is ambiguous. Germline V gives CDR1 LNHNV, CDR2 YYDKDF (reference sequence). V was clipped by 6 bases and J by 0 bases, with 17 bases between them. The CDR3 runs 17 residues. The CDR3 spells CATSELQTFANTGELFF. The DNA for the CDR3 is TGTGCCACCAGTGAGCTACAGACCTTCGCGAACACCGGGGAGCTGTTTTTT.

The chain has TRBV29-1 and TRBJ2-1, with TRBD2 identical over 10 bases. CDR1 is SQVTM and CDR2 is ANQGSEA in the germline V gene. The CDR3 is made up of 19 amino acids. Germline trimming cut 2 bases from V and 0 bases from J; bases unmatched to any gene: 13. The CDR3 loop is CSVELAGESGSSSYNEQFF. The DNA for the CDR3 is TGCAGCGTTGAACTAGCGGGGGAGTCGGGTTCTAGCTCCTACAATGAGCAGTTCTTC.

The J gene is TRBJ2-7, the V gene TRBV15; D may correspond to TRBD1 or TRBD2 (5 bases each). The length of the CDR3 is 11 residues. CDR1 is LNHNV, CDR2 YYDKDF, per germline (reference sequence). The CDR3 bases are TGTGCAACGGGGCTCCTCGACGAGCAGTACTTC. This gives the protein CATGLLDEQYF.

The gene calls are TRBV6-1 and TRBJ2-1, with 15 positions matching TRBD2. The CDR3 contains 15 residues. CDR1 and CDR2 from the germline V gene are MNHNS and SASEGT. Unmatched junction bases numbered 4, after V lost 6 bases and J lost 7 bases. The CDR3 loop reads CASSGGLAGGNEQFF. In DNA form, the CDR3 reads TGTGCCAGCAGCGGGGGACTAGCGGGAGGAAATGAGCAGTTCTTC.

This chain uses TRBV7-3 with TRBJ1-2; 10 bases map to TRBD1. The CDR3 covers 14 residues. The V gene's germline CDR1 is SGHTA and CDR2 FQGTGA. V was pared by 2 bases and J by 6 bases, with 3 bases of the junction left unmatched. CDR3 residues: CASSLGTGDHGYTF. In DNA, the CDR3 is TGTGCCAGCAGCTTAGGGACAGGGGATCATGGCTACACCTTC. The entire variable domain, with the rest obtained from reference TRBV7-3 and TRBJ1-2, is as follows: GAGVSQTPSNKVTEKGKYVELRCDPISGHTALYWYRQSLGQGPEFLIYFQGTGAADDSGLPNDRFFAVRPEGSVSTLKIQRTERGDSAVYLCASSLGTGDHGYTFGSGTRLTVV.

CDR3 amino acids: CASSLVQGEQFF. CDR3 nucleotide sequence: TGTGCCAGCAGCTTAGTCCAGGGTGAGCAGTTCTTC. The chain uses TRBV7-9 and TRBJ2-1; TRBD1 is a possible D gene (5 bases). CDR1 and CDR2 (germline): SEHNR, FQNEAQ (reference sequence). The CDR3 covers 12 residues. Trimming took off 1 base at V and 9 bases at J, with 7 bases between the two ends.

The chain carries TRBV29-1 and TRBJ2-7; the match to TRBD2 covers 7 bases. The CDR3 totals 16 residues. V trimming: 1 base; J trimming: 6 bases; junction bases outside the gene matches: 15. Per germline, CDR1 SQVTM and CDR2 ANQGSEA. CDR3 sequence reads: CSVEALTGTTTGEQYF. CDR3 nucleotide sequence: TGCAGCGTTGAAGCCCTGACCGGGACTACTACGGGCGAGCAGTACTTC.

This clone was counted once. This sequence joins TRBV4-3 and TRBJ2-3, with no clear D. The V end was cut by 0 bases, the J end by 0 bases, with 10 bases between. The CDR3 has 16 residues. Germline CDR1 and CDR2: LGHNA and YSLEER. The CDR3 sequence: CASSQDRASSTDTQYF. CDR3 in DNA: TGCGCCAGCAGCCAAGATAGGGCTTCTAGCACAGATACGCAGTATTTT.

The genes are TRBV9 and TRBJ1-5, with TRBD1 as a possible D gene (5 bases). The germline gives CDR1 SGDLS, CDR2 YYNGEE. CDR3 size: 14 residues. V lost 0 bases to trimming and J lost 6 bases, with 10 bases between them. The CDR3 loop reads CASSVGGQGQPQHF. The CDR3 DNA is TGTGCCAGCAGCGTAGGAGGGCAGGGTCAGCCCCAGCATTTT.

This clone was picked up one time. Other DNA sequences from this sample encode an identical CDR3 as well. CDR3 in DNA: TGTGCCAGCAGGCTAGGAAACACTGAAGCTTTCTTT. This sequence encodes CASRLGNTEAFF. The rearrangement uses TRBV27 and TRBJ1-1; D uncertain. The germline CDR1 and CDR2 sequences are MNHEY and SMNVEV (reference sequence). Trimming removed 6 bases from V and 2 bases from J, with 7 bases in between. This CDR3 has 12 residues.

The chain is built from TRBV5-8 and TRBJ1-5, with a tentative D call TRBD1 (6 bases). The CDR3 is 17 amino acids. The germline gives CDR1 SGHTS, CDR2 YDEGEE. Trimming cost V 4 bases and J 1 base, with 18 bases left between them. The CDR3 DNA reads TGTGCCAGCAGCCAGGACCGGGACACCAAGAGCAATCAGCCCCAGCATTTT. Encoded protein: CASSQDRDTKSNQPQHF.

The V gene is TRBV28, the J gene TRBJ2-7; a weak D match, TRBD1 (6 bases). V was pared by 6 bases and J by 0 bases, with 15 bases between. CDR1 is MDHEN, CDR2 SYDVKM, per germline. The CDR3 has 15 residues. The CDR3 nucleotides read TGTGCCAGCAGAGACCGGGACACAAGCTCCTACGAGCAGTACTTC. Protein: CASRDRDTSSYEQYF.

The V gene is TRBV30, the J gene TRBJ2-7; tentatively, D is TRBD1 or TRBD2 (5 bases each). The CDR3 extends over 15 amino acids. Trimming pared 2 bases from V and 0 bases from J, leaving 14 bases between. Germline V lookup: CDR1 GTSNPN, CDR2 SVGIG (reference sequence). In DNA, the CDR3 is TGTGCCTGGAGTCCGGGACCCCGAGGCTCCTACGAGCAGTACTTC. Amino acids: CAWSPGPRGSYEQYF.

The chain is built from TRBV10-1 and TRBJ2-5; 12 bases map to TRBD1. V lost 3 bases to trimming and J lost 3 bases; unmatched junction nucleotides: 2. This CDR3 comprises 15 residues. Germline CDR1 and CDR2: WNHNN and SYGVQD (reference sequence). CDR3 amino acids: CASSDGTGGEETQYF. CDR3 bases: TGCGCCAGCAGTGACGGGACAGGGGGCGAAGAGACCCAGTACTTC.

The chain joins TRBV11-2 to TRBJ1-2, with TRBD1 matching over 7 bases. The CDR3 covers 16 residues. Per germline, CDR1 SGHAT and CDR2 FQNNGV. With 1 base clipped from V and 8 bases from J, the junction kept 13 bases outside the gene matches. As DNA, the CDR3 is TGTGCCAGCAGCTTAGCGTCTACAGGGGTAGGATTCGGCTACACCTTC. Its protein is CASSLASTGVGFGYTF.

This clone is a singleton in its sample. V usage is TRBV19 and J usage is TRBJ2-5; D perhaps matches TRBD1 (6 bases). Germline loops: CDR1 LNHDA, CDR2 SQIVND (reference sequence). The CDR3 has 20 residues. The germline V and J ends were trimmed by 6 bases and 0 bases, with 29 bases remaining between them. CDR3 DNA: TGTGCCAGTAGCAGTATGAATTTGCATGAGGCAGGGGAGTACCAAGAGACCCAGTACTTC. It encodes CASSSMNLHEAGEYQETQYF.

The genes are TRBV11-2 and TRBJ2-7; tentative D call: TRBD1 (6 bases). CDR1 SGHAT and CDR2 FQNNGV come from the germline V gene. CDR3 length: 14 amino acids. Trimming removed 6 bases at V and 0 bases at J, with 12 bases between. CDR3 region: CASSKDRFSYEQYF. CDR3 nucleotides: TGTGCCAGCAGTAAAGACAGGTTCTCCTACGAGCAGTACTTC.

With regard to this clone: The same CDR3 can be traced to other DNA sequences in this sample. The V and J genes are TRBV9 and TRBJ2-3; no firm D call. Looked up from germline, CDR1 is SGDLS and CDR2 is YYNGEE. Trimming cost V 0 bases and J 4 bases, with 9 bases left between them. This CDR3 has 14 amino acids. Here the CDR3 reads CASSVVGSADTQYF. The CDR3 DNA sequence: TGTGCCAGCAGCGTAGTAGGGTCCGCAGATACGCAGTATTTT.

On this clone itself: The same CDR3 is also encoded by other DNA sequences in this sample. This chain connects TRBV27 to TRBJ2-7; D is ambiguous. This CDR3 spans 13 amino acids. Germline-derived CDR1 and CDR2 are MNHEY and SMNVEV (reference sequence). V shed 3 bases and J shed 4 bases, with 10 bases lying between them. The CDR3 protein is CASSLRVSYEQYF. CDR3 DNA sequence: TGTGCCAGCAGTTTGCGCGTCTCGTACGAGCAGTACTTC.

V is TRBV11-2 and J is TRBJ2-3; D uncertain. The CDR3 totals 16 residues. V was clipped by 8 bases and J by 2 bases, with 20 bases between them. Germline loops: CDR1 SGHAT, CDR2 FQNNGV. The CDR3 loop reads CASSLFGRPSTDTQYF. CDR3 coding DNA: TGTGCCAGCTCTCTCTTCGGAAGACCATCCACAGATACGCAGTATTTT.